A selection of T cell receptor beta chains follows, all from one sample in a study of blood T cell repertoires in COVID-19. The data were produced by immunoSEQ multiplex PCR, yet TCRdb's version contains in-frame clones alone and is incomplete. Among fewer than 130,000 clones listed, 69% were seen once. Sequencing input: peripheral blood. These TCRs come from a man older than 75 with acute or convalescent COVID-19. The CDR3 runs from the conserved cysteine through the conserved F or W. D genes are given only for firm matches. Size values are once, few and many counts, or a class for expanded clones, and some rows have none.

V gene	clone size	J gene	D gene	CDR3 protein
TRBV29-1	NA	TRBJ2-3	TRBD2	CSGFTSGRDTQYF
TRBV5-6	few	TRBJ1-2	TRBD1	CASSRGQLDGYTF
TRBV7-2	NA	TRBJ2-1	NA	CASSALSGSLAEQFF
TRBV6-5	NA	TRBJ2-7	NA	CASSAQGPEQYF
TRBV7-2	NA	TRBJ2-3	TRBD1	CASSRKTGGYTDTQYF
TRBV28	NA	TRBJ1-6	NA	CASRWRGNSPLHF
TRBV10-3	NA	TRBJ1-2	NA	CATDPGSRGIPIF
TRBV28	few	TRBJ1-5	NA	CASSFGGFGNQPQHF
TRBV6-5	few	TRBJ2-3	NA	CASISAGLTDTQYF
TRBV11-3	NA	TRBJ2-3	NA	CASSSLRGITDTQYF
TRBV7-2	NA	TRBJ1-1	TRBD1	CASSLRPGGKAEAFF
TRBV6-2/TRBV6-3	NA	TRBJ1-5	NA	CASSPPTDYQPQHF
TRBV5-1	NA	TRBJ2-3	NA	CASSLVSVADTQYF
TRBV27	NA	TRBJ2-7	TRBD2	CASSRLAGGALNEQYF
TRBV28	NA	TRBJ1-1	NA	CASSRTLRAEAFF
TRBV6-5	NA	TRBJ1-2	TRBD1	CASSYSAAGGGYTF
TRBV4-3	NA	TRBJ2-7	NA	CASSQNSDDYEQYF
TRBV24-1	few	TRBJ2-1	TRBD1	CAIQGARNEQFF
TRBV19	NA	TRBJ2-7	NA	CASSIQSSGTYEQYF
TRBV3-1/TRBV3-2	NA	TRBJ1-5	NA	CASSHPRSQQVSDQPQHF
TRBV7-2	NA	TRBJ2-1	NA	CASSLDGGSYNEQFF
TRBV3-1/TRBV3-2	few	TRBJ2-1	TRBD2	CASTWGGYNEQFF
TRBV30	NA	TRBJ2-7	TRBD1	CAWSEGGRPLHEQYF
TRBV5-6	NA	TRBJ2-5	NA	CASSNGLQETQYF
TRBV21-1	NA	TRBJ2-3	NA	CASIDSGRVVHTQYF
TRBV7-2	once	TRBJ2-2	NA	CASSPRPGGELFF
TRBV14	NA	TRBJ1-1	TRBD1	CASSRGQGGPNTEAFF
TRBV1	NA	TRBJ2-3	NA	CTSSQGPGEGPDTQYF
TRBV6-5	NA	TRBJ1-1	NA	CATGGRQNTEAFF
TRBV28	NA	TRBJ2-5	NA	CASSLWGLGETQYF
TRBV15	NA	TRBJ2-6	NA	CATSQGLSGANVLTF
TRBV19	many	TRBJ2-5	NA	CASSHPRDSGTETQYF
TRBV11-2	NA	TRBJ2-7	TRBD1	CASSSLGTGVPYEQYF
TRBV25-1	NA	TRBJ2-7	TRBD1	CASSEAGTGKTYEQYF
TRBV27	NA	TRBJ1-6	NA	CASTLSSPLHF
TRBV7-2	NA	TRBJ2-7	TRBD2	CASSLGTSGIGEQYF
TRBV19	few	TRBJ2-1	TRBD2	CASNSRVSGRASNEQFF
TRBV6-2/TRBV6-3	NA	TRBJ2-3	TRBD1	CASSVTGVSTDTQYF
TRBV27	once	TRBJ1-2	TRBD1	CAAMGLTGAGGYTF
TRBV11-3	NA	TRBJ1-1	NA	CASSLDGTEAFF
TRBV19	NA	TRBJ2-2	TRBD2	CASTPIAGDDTGELFF
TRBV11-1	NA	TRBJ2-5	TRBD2	CASSFAGGPETQYF
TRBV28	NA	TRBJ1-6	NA	CASSRGYNSPLHF
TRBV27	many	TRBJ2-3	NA	CASSLGGTHTDTQYF
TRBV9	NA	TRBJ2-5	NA	CASSVAGFQETQYF
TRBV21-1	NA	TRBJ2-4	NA	CASPKRGEGHLRAKNIQYF
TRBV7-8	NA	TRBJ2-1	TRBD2	CASSSYSQRDLYNEQFF
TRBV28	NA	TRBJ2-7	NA	CASSFGRGGEQYF
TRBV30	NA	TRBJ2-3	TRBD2	CAWSVGITSGSLDTQYF
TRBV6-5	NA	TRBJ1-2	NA	CASSTIRVNYGYTF
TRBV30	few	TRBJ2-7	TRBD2	CAWSASGRIEQYF
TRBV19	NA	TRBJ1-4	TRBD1	CASSPATGPNEKLFF
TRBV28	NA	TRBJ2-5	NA	CASSFSETQYF
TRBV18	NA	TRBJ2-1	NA	CASSPAGRGNEQFF
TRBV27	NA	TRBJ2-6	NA	CASTTPGAGVSGANVLTF
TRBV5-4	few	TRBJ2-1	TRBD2	CASSLSGGNEQFF
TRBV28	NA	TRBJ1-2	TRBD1	CASSLPGQPSYTF